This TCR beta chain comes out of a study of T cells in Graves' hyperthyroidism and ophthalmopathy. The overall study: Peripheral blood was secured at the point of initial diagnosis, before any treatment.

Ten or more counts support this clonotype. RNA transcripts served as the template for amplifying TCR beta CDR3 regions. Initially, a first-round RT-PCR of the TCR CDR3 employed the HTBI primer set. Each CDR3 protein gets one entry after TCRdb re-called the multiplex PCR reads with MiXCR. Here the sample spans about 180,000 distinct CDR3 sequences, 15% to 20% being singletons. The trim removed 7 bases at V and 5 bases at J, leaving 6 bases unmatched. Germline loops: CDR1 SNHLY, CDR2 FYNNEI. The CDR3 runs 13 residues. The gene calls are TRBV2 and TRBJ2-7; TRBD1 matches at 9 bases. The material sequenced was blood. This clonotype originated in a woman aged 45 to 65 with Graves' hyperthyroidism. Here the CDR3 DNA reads TGTGCCAGCACCGGACAGGGGATCAACGAGCAGTACTTC. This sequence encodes CASTGQGINEQYF. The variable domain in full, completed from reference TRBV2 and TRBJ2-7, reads EPEVTQTPSHQVTQMGQEVILRCVPISNHLYFYWYRQILGQKVEFLVSFYNNEISEKSEIFDDQFSVERPDGSNFTLKIRSTKLEDSAMYFCASTGQGINEQYFGPGTRLTVT.